This T cell receptor (beta chain) was sequenced for a study of T cells in Graves' hyperthyroidism and ophthalmopathy. RNA transcripts provided the source from which TCR beta CDR3 regions were amplified. The TCR CDR3 was amplified in a first-round RT-PCR using the HTBI primer set. One entry per CDR3 protein results from TCRdb running MiXCR on the multiplex PCR reads. The profile shows approximately 710,000 distinct CDR3 sequences, about 18% of them singletons. Specimen: blood. The TCR comes from a man in his forties or fifties with Graves' hyperthyroidism.

The DNA of the CDR3 is TGTGCCAGCAGCGTCGACCGTGTCTCTGGAAACACCATATATTTT. Translating gives CASSVDRVSGNTIYF. J is TRBJ1-3 and V is TRBV9; D unresolved. Germline loops: CDR1 SGDLS, CDR2 YYNGEE. The CDR3 sequence is 15 residues long. The V gene lost 2 bases and the J gene lost 0 bases, with 9 bases spanning the gap.